Below, 18 T cell receptor beta chains from the same sample are listed, as sequenced in a study of OX40 agonist ivuxolimab in advanced cancers. Profiled with immunoSEQ multiplex PCR; TCRdb holds only in-frame clones, not every one. This table holds some 82,000 clones, more than 85% found once. The sample consisted of CD4+ or CD8+ T cells sorted from blood, taken in a trial of the OX40 agonist ivuxolimab. Source of these receptors: an adult with an advanced solid tumor such as melanoma, head and neck, liver or kidney cancer.

The gene calls are TRBV6-4 and TRBJ1-2; a weak D match, TRBD1 (6 bases). The CDR3 spans 14 residues. Germline CDR1 MRHNA, CDR2 SNTAGT. The V and J ends lost 6 bases and 8 bases respectively, with 19 bases between them. The CDR3 region has the DNA TGTGCCAGCAGGGGGGAAACAGGGACCTCCGGCTACACCTTC. It codes for CASRGETGTSGYTF.

This chain connects TRBV4-3 to TRBJ2-1, with 10 bases that match TRBD2. CDR3 length: 15 residues. Germline V lookup: CDR1 LGHNA, CDR2 YSLEER. Unmatched junction bases numbered 11, after V lost 3 bases and J lost 12 bases. This CDR3 is CASSQLAGGPLGQFF. The CDR3 nucleotides are TGCGCCAGCAGCCAGTTAGCGGGAGGACCCCTTGGGCAGTTCTTC.

V is TRBV5-1 and J is TRBJ2-2; D remains ambiguous. V was trimmed by 0 bases and J by 2 bases, leaving 8 bases between them. CDR1 SGHRS and CDR2 YFSETQ come from the germline V gene. This CDR3 comprises 15 residues. The DNA for the CDR3 is TGCGCCAGCAGCTTGGGCTGGGATAACACCGGGGAGCTGTTTTTT. Translating it yields CASSLGWDNTGELFF.

This clone was observed a few times. The CDR3 DNA reads as TGTGCCAGCAGCCCCGGACAGGGGAGCTATGGCTACACCTTC. Protein sequence: CASSPGQGSYGYTF. V is TRBV6-4 and J is TRBJ1-2; 9 nucleotides line up with TRBD1. V dropped 6 bases and J dropped 4; count of bases not matched to a gene: 6. The CDR3 length is 14 residues. The germline gives CDR1 MRHNA, CDR2 SNTAGT.

The chain has TRBV20-1 and TRBJ1-2; the match to TRBD1 covers 10 bases. The CDR3 runs 11 residues. Germline CDR1 is DFQATT and CDR2 is SNEGSKA (reference sequence). CDR3 loop: CTGTGVYGYTF. The CDR3 DNA reads as TGCACCGGGACAGGGGTTTATGGCTACACCTTC.

The chain carries TRBV5-5 and TRBJ2-5; 11 nucleotides match TRBD1. V shed 4 bases, J shed 3 bases, and the junction held 11 bases outside the gene matches. There are 17 residues in the CDR3. The V gene's germline CDR1 is SGHKS and CDR2 YYEKEE (reference sequence). CDR3 DNA sequence: TGTGCCAGCAGCCCCGGCAAGGGGACAGGGGGGGAAGAGACCCAGTACTTC. It encodes CASSPGKGTGGEETQYF.

This clone was recorded once. This CDR3 reads CASSHGQGTNEKLFF. For the CDR3, the DNA is TGCGCCAGCAGCCACGGACAGGGGACTAATGAAAAACTGTTTTTT. V and J are TRBV5-1 and TRBJ1-4; 9 bases agree with TRBD1. Losses at the gene ends were 4 bases for V and 2 bases for J; bases not matched to a gene: 3. The CDR3 loop spans 15 amino acids. In germline, CDR1 is SGHRS, CDR2 YFSETQ.

The gene calls are TRBV10-3 and TRBJ2-2, with D tentatively TRBD1 (6 bases). Trimming took 2 bases from V and 6 from J, leaving 13 bases between them. CDR1 is ENHRY, CDR2 SYGVKD, per germline. This CDR3 has 15 amino acids. CDR3 residues: CAISETLTGSGELFF. CDR3 nucleotides: TGTGCCATCAGTGAGACCCTTACAGGGTCCGGGGAGCTGTTTTTT.

This chain connects TRBV28 to TRBJ1-1; 7 nucleotides align to TRBD1. Germline V gene lookup returns CDR1 MDHEN and CDR2 SYDVKM. The CDR3 has 16 amino acids. The V segment lost 6 bases and the J segment 2 bases; nucleotides outside the gene matches: 12. The CDR3 protein is CASSLTGFKVNTEAFF. Written as DNA, the CDR3 is TGTGCCAGCAGCCTGACAGGGTTTAAAGTAAACACTGAAGCTTTCTTT.

This rearrangement joins TRBV19 to TRBJ1-2; 8 nucleotides line up with TRBD1. V dropped 6 bases and J dropped 4; count of bases not matched to a gene: 10. The CDR3 totals 15 residues. CDR1 and CDR2 from the germline V gene are LNHDA and SQIVND (reference sequence). CDR3 DNA sequence: TGTGCCAGTAGCGATCAGGGGGCTCTCTTCTATGGCTACACCTTC. Translated, it gives CASSDQGALFYGYTF.

The genes are TRBV19 and TRBJ2-1, with D maybe TRBD2 (6 bases). Trimming removed 3 bases from V and 6 bases from J, with 12 bases in between. This CDR3 is built from 14 residues. Per the germline V gene, CDR1 is LNHDA and CDR2 is SQIVND (reference sequence). CDR3 protein: CASSMSSVPNEQFF. CDR3 sequence (DNA): TGTGCCAGTAGTATGTCTAGCGTTCCCAATGAGCAGTTCTTC.

V is TRBV19 and J is TRBJ2-5; either TRBD1 or TRBD2 may fit D (5 bases each). The ends were cut back, 1 base at V and 3 bases at J, with 12 bases in the middle. The V gene's germline CDR1 is LNHDA and CDR2 SQIVND (reference sequence). CDR3 size: 15 residues. The CDR3 loop reads CASSIVRGREETQYF. For the CDR3, the DNA is TGTGCCAGTAGTATAGTCCGGGGCCGGGAAGAGACCCAGTACTTC.

This chain connects TRBV5-4 to TRBJ1-1; 12 bases match TRBD1. In germline, CDR1 is SGHNT, CDR2 YYREEE (reference sequence). V lost 0 bases, J lost 7 bases, and 4 bases stayed unmatched. The CDR3 consists of 15 residues. This chain's CDR3 is CASSLGGTGGIEAFF. CDR3 in DNA: TGTGCCAGCAGCTTGGGAGGGACAGGGGGCATTGAAGCTTTCTTT.

This clone was detected only once. The chain links TRBV7-9 to TRBJ2-5; D is possibly TRBD1 or TRBD2 (5 bases each). Germline CDR1 SEHNR, CDR2 FQNEAQ (reference sequence). V lost 6 bases, J lost 3 bases, and 5 bases lay in between. The CDR3 is 11 amino acids. The DNA for the CDR3 is TGTGCCAGCAGGGGGGAAGAGACCCAGTACTTC. This encodes CASRGEETQYF.

CDR3 loop: CASSLERPRSQETQYF. As DNA, the CDR3 is TGCGCCAGCAGCTTGGAACGCCCCAGGAGTCAAGAGACCCAGTACTTC. The chain has TRBV5-1 and TRBJ2-5; no definite D call. Trimming took 0 bases from V and 2 from J, leaving 14 bases between them. Germline lookup yields CDR1 SGHRS and CDR2 YFSETQ. CDR3 size: 16 residues.

This chain links TRBV5-1 with TRBJ2-3, with 7 bases fitting TRBD2. The CDR3 is 16 amino acids. Germline V gene sequence: CDR1 SGHRS, CDR2 YFSETQ. Germline trimming cut 2 bases from V and 2 bases from J; bases unmatched to any gene: 8. The CDR3 is CASSLVGGLVTDTQYF. CDR3 nucleotide sequence: TGCGCCAGCAGCTTAGTCGGCGGACTAGTCACAGATACGCAGTATTTT. Combining the CDR3 with reference TRBV5-1 and TRBJ2-3 gives the whole variable domain KAGVTQTPRYLIKTRGQQVTLSCSPISGHRSVSWYQQTPGQGLQFLFEYFSETQRNKGNFPGRFSGRQFSNSRSEMNVSTLELGDSALYLCASSLVGGLVTDTQYFGPGTRLTVL.

The chain couples TRBV10-3 to TRBJ2-1; TRBD1 agrees at 8 bases. CDR1 and CDR2 (germline): ENHRY, SYGVKD. The CDR3 extends over 15 amino acids. The V gene end was trimmed by 3 bases and the J gene end by 7 bases; junction bases not matched to a gene: 8. CDR3 sequence: CAISEQLTGANEQFF. DNA for the CDR3: TGTGCCATCAGTGAACAACTGACAGGGGCAAATGAGCAGTTCTTC.

The chain recombines TRBV18 with TRBJ2-4; D is possibly TRBD1 or TRBD2 (5 bases each). Germline CDR1 reads KGHSH; CDR2 reads LQKENI. The V gene lost 3 bases and the J gene lost 0 bases, with 9 bases spanning the gap. The CDR3 is 15 amino acids. The CDR3 DNA follows: TGTGCCAGCTCACCCCCGGGGCTAGCCAAAAACATTCAGTACTTC. Protein: CASSPPGLAKNIQYF.